The present entry profiles one T cell receptor beta chain with its context. As yet, its antigen is unknown. This CDR3 spans 15 amino acids. Germline CDR1 is SGHRS and CDR2 is YFSETQ. The germline V and J ends were trimmed by 4 bases and 0 bases, with 10 bases remaining between them. This sample is drawn from a study of cytomegalovirus exposure and HLA in healthy donors. General study points: Analysis was carried out at a later point, and it linked a missense DCLRE1C variant to TCR beta V- and J-gene trimming. Accurate HLA-A and HLA-B prediction from TCR beta sequences was reported for most subjects. According to reports, the classifier identified cytomegalovirus status with high specificity and sensitivity.

The PCR was carried out with 60 Vbeta primers and 13 Jbeta primers. The protocol was immunoSEQ multiplex PCR, while the TCRdb copy is restricted to in-frame clones and leaves out a portion. The sample totals 200,000 or so clones. This clonotype was sampled from a boy between 5 and 17 years old in good health and CMV-seronegative. This rearrangement joins TRBV5-1 to TRBJ1-4; the D gene is possibly TRBD1 (6 bases). The source material was PBMCs. CDR3 nucleotides: TGCGCCAGCAGCCCGGACAGTCCAACTAATGAAAAACTGTTTTTT. Translation gives CASSPDSPTNEKLFF.